Sequencing of this T cell receptor beta chain was carried out in a study of tumor-infiltrating lymphocytes in primary liver carcinoma (dated by TCRdb to about 2017). For context, the study as a whole: Between late 2015 and 2016, several patients in China with histopathologically diagnosed primary liver carcinoma had surgical resection. Hepatocellular carcinoma (four) or combined HCC and intrahepatic cholangiocarcinoma (one) was present in the five patients, who were three men and two women aged 30 to 69 years. Tumors of the five patients were stage T1-T3 N0M0 with maximum diameters of 4.2 to 10 cm. Samples yielded roughly 3.65 to 7.5 million productive TCRbeta reads; read depth did not differ significantly between tissue types. For each liver tumor, the study sampled five regions along with adjacent normal tissue and blood, and applied TCRbeta repertoire sequencing, expression microarrays and whole-exome sequencing. A total of 35 specimens from 5 patients underwent TCRbeta repertoire sequencing, comprising 25 tumor regions, 5 adjacent noncancerous liver tissues and 5 peripheral blood samples. Technical replicate repertoires showed high reproducibility, with mean shared-clone rates approximately 0.87 and correlation coefficients above 0.98.

General findings and caveats noted by the study authors: A significantly larger repertoire fraction was made up by the top 250 clones in tumors than in blood (p = 0.039). Repertoire overlap was higher between tumor regions (mean around 36%) than tumor-adjacent (17%) or tumor-blood (approximately 14%) pairs, consistent with antigen-driven expansion. Since the samples were bulk and unsorted, there was no way to compare CD4+ and CD8+ T cell repertoires. The study included only five patients, and the authors note findings should be validated in a larger study. Because sequencing covered only the TCR beta chain and unpaired alpha chains were not captured, true repertoire diversity is likely underestimated.

As concerns this clonotype: What this receptor recognizes is not known. The CDR3 ends on some other residue instead of the conserved phenylalanine or tryptophan, so this is likely a read error.

Blood RNA was extracted from unsorted whole blood with TRIzol reagent; germline DNA came from the DNeasy Blood & Tissue kit. At the time of sampling, the patients had chronic HBV infection and had not received any treatment. Before surgery, four milliliters of peripheral blood were collected into K2EDTA tubes. A total of 14 residues make up the CDR3, ends included. Kept here is only the CDR3 DNA, which spans 42 bases and is read in frame from base 1. Deletion took 2 bases off V and 4 bases off J, with a span of 11 bases between the germline ends. According to the germline V gene, CDR1 reads MNHEY and CDR2 reads SVGAGI. Using a constant-region primer and ProtoScript II reverse transcriptase, TCRbeta-specific cDNA was reverse-transcribed from 500 to 650 ng total RNA. Construction of the TCRbeta libraries relied on three nested rounds of multiplex PCR, following a slightly modified ARM-PCR procedure. Each of the first two PCR rounds ran for approximately 10 cycles and used multiplex TRBV1-TRBV30 forward primers together with a Cbeta reverse primer. A final 25-cycle PCR with Deep VentR polymerase added sample barcodes and Illumina adapters. Before sequencing, amplicons of 200-500 bp were gel-purified using a QIAquick gel extraction kit. The TCRbeta amplicons were sequenced with 250-bp paired-end reads on an Illumina HiSeq 2500. In the authors' own workflow: Quality trimming of reads was performed with Trimmomatic v0.33, and paired reads were merged with FLASH v1.2.11 so that full CDR3 sequences could be recovered. V, D and J germline segments were assigned to the rearranged TCRbeta sequences by MiGEC v1.2.1b. Clonotype statistics and Shannon-Wiener diversity indices were calculated with VDJtools v1.0.0. To cut down on sampling bias, every analysis after diversity analysis relied on just the 250 most abundant clonotypes from each sample. In TCRdb, the public reads were trimmed at Q25 with fastp and aligned with MiXCR, with productive beta chains retained. Rows with one shared CDR3 protein collapse into an entry with the most common genes and DNA. TCRdb's processing, not the authors' own work, is the source of the V and J calls. For this sample the table gives a few hundred thousand distinct CDR3 sequences, of which around three fifths were detected only once. The top ten hold about 15% of the sample.

This clonotype was sampled from a woman aged 25 to 39 with primary liver carcinoma and hepatitis B virus infection. Input material: peripheral blood. The chain employs TRBV6-5 and TRBJ2-5, with no confident D gene call. The CDR3 corresponds to CASSYRLLGETQYL. The DNA sequence reads TGTGCCAGCAGTTACCGACTTCTGGGAGAGACCCAGTACCTC.